The 24 T cell receptor beta chains below all came from one sample that was sequenced in a study of memory CD8 T cells in hepatitis C reinfection. The data were produced by immunoSEQ multiplex PCR, yet TCRdb's version contains in-frame clones alone and is incomplete. The table includes about 47,000 clones, over 75% detected once. Time point described: peak reinfection, 3 to 8 weeks after reinfection detection. The sorted cells went straight to TCR sequencing with no prior in vitro expansion. Sample: naive CD8+ T cells sorted from blood. Receptors were obtained from a man aged 18 to 29 with hepatitis C virus infection.

The chain employs TRBV2 and TRBJ1-2, with D possibly matching TRBD1 (6 bases). V lost 6 bases, J lost 6 bases, and 17 bases lay in between. Looked up from germline, CDR1 is SNHLY and CDR2 is FYNNEI. The CDR3 covers 14 residues. The CDR3 loop is CASRGASAYDGYTF. The CDR3, as DNA: TGTGCCAGCAGGGGGGCAAGTGCTTATGATGGCTACACCTTC. Based on the CDR3 plus reference TRBV2 and TRBJ1-2, the full variable domain is EPEVTQTPSHQVTQMGQEVILRCVPISNHLYFYWYRQILGQKVEFLVSFYNNEISEKSEIFDDQFSVERPDGSNFTLKIRSTKLEDSAMYFCASRGASAYDGYTFGSGTRLTVV.

V and J are TRBV14 and TRBJ2-3; 11 nucleotides match TRBD2. Trimming at V came to 3 bases and at J to 9 bases, leaving 8 bases not matched to a gene. CDR1 and CDR2 from the germline V gene are SGHDN and FVKESK. This CDR3 spans 15 amino acids. The CDR3 sequence: CASSQPLAGDNTQYF. For the CDR3, the DNA is TGTGCCAGCAGCCAGCCACTAGCGGGGGACAACACGCAGTATTTT. Full variable domain (outside the CDR3, taken from reference TRBV14 and TRBJ2-3): EAGVTQFPSHSVIEKGQTVTLRCDPISGHDNLYWYRRVMGKEIKFLLHFVKESKQDESGMPNNRFLAERTGGTYSTLKVQPAELEDSGVYFCASSQPLAGDNTQYFGPGTRLTVL.

The rearrangement uses TRBV27 and TRBJ1-3; 7 bases map to TRBD1. CDR1 and CDR2 (germline): MNHEY, SMNVEV (reference sequence). This CDR3 has 15 amino acids. Trimming took 3 bases from V and 0 from J; bases not matched to a gene: 2. The CDR3 protein is CASSLTGSSGNTIYF. The DNA for the CDR3 is TGTGCCAGCAGTTTGACAGGGAGCTCTGGAAACACCATATATTTT.

This clone was counted a few times. The chain links TRBV7-8 to TRBJ2-5, with 13 bases identical to TRBD2. The germline CDR1 and CDR2 sequences are SGHVS and FQNEAQ. Trimming removed 4 bases from V and 3 bases from J; junction bases left unmatched: 5. CDR3 length: 16 amino acids. CDR3 residues: CASSYPGLAGEETQYF. The CDR3, as DNA: TGTGCCAGCAGCTACCCTGGACTAGCGGGGGAAGAGACCCAGTACTTC.

This clone was seen only once. This chain joins TRBV6-1 and TRBJ1-1; tentative D call: TRBD1 (6 bases). The CDR3 consists of 15 residues. Trimming shortened V by 5 bases and J by 2 bases, and 15 bases separated the two germline ends. Germline CDR1 MNHNS, CDR2 SASEGT. The CDR3 bases are TGTGCCAGCAGTCCCCGCACAGGGACAAACACTGAAGCTTTCTTT. It codes for CASSPRTGTNTEAFF.

The CDR3 DNA reads as TGTGCCAGCTTCTTCTACGAGCAGTACTTC. Translated, it gives CASFFYEQYF. The chain carries TRBV6-1 and TRBJ2-7; no reliable D call. Germline V gene lookup returns CDR1 MNHNS and CDR2 SASEGT. CDR3 length equals 10 residues. The V gene lost 8 bases and the J gene lost 3 bases, with 5 bases spanning the gap.

In this sample, this clone turned up once. The V call is TRBV18, the J call TRBJ2-3; 14 bases align to TRBD2. The CDR3 sequence is 20 residues long. V lost 6 bases to trimming and J lost 4 bases; unmatched junction nucleotides: 18. Germline lookup yields CDR1 KGHSH and CDR2 LQKENI. The CDR3 loop reads CASSPSTSGGAFFSPDTQYF. CDR3 nucleotides: TGTGCCAGCTCCCCCTCGACTAGCGGGGGGGCCTTCTTCAGCCCAGATACGCAGTATTTT.

This chain joins TRBV11-2 and TRBJ2-5, with 11 positions matching TRBD2. The trim removed 4 bases at V and 2 bases at J, leaving 12 bases unmatched. The V gene's germline CDR1 is SGHAT and CDR2 FQNNGV. The CDR3 has 18 residues. DNA of the CDR3: TGTGCCAGCAGCTCCTGGGTCCTAGCGGGGGGTCTACAAGAGACCCAGTACTTC. It is translated as CASSSWVLAGGLQETQYF. Looking up the rest from reference TRBV11-2 and TRBJ2-5 gives the full variable domain: EAGVAQSPRYKIIEKRQSVAFWCNPISGHATLYWYQQILGQGPKLLIQFQNNGVVDDSQLPKDRFSAERLKGVDSTLKIQPAKLEDSAVYLCASSSWVLAGGLQETQYFGPGTRLLVL.

In this sample, this clone turned up a few times. The chain joins TRBV7-9 to TRBJ1-5; no firm D call. Germline-derived CDR1 and CDR2 are SEHNR and FQNEAQ (reference sequence). The CDR3 is 13 residues long. V was clipped by 5 bases and J by 3 bases, with 8 bases between them. The CDR3 DNA follows: TGTGCCAGCAGCCCCGGTAACAATCAGCCCCAGCATTTT. Protein: CASSPGNNQPQHF.

This CDR3 is CASSGDTGPYEQYV. The CDR3, as DNA: TGTGCCAGCAGCGGCGACACAGGCCCCTACGAGCAGTACGTC. The chain couples TRBV5-4 to TRBJ2-7; D may be TRBD1 (5 bases). Germline V CDR1 and CDR2: SGHNT, YYREEE (reference sequence). This CDR3 is built from 14 residues. Between the trimmed V and J ends, which lost 4 bases and 2 bases, there was a span of 13 bases.

V gene TRBV19 combines with J gene TRBJ1-6; D gene ambiguous. Germline-derived CDR1 and CDR2 are LNHDA and SQIVND (reference sequence). V gave up 2 bases and J gave up 7 bases, with 15 bases separating them. The CDR3 runs 16 residues. CDR3 residues: CASSITHLRGNSPLHF. As DNA, the CDR3 is TGTGCCAGTAGTATAACCCACCTCCGCGGAAATTCACCCCTCCACTTT.

There are a few counts of this clone. The J gene is TRBJ1-4, the V gene TRBV2; TRBD1 aligns across 9 bases. CDR3 length: 15 amino acids. Germline V gives CDR1 SNHLY, CDR2 FYNNEI. V gave up 6 bases and J gave up 5 bases; unmatched junction bases: 7. CDR3 region: CASSDSTGGNEKLFF. CDR3 in DNA: TGTGCCAGCAGCGACTCAACAGGGGGCAATGAAAAACTGTTTTTT.

This rearrangement joins TRBV11-2 to TRBJ2-5, with D tentatively TRBD2 (6 bases). V lost 1 base and J 5 bases, leaving 11 bases between the germline ends. The CDR3 has 14 amino acids. Germline V lookup: CDR1 SGHAT, CDR2 FQNNGV. CDR3 DNA: TGTGCCAGCAGCTTAGTTGACCGGGGGGAGACCCAGTACTTC. Translated, it gives CASSLVDRGETQYF.

This chain joins TRBV5-1 and TRBJ2-5; 10 bases match TRBD2. The J call may be in error: the DNA end matches TRBJ2-7 better. The CDR3 has 13 residues. Germline CDR1 is SGHRS and CDR2 is YFSETQ. CDR3 DNA: TGCGCCAGCAGCTTGACTAGCGGGAACGAGCAGTACTTC. Encoded protein: CASSLTSGNEQYF.

Details on this clone: This specimen includes other DNA sequences encoding the same CDR3. The V call is TRBV7-2, the J call TRBJ2-7; TRBD2 matches 8 bases. Germline V lookup: CDR1 SGHTA, CDR2 FQGNSA. V shed 5 bases, J shed 2 bases, and the junction held 2 bases outside the gene matches. This CDR3 comprises 13 residues. This CDR3 reads CASSPTSAYEQYV. The CDR3 DNA reads as TGTGCCAGCAGCCCGACTAGCGCCTACGAGCAGTACGTC.

On this clone: At one end the junction does not follow the germline gene, possibly because of a read error. This chain joins TRBV15 and TRBJ1-5; D is undetermined. The CDR3 consists of 13 residues. The V gene's germline CDR1 is LNHNV and CDR2 YYDKDF (reference sequence). The CDR3 region is CATSGERNQPQHF. For the CDR3, the DNA is TGTGCCACCAGCGGAGAGCGGAATCAGCCCCAGCATTTT.

The chain uses TRBV28 and TRBJ2-2; unclear D gene. V lost 5 bases, J lost 1 base, and 8 bases lay in between. The CDR3 has 14 residues. CDR1 MDHEN and CDR2 SYDVKM come from the germline V gene. The CDR3 DNA reads TGTGCCAGCAGTCCCGTCGGGAACACCGGGGAGCTGTTTTTT. It encodes CASSPVGNTGELFF.

The chain links TRBV12-5 to TRBJ2-5, with TRBD1 matching over 9 bases. The germline CDR1 and CDR2 sequences are LGHNT and FRNRAP. V was pared by 1 base and J by 1 base, with 7 bases of the junction left unmatched. There are 17 residues in the CDR3. The CDR3 region has the DNA TGTGCTAGTGGTTTGGGACAGGGGGAAAGGGGCCAAGAGACCCAGTACTTC. Amino acids: CASGLGQGERGQETQYF.

The genes are TRBV27 and TRBJ2-7, with 7 bases identical to TRBD2. Germline CDR1 reads MNHEY; CDR2 reads SMNVEV (reference sequence). The CDR3 sequence is 14 residues long. V lost 3 bases and J lost 3; bases outside the gene matches: 5. CDR3 DNA: TGTGCCAGCAGTTTGGGGGGGGAAATCTACGAGCAGTACTTC. Its translation: CASSLGGEIYEQYF.

This clone was seen a single time. CDR3 in DNA: TGTGCCAGCAGCCCGGAGGCGGGAGGGCTGGAAGAGACCCAGTACTTC. It yields the protein CASSPEAGGLEETQYF. The chain is built from TRBV2 and TRBJ2-5, with 9 bases aligning to TRBD2. Per germline, CDR1 SNHLY and CDR2 FYNNEI. The CDR3 has 16 residues. V trimming: 6 bases; J trimming: 3 bases; junction bases outside the gene matches: 11.

V gene TRBV7-2 combines with J gene TRBJ1-5; D possibly corresponds to TRBD1 (6 bases). This CDR3 spans 15 amino acids. Germline-derived CDR1 and CDR2 are SGHTA and FQGNSA. Deletions cut 1 base from V and 0 bases from J, with 7 bases between. DNA of the CDR3: TGTGCCAGCAGCTTAGGGACAGCTAGCAATCAGCCCCAGCATTTT. It is translated as CASSLGTASNQPQHF.

DNA for the CDR3: TGTGCCACCAGGGCAGGGTCCTACAATGAGCAGTTCTTC. Protein product: CATRAGSYNEQFF. This sequence joins TRBV15 and TRBJ2-1; tentative D call: TRBD1 (5 bases). Germline V gene data show CDR1 as LNHNV and CDR2 as YYDKDF (reference sequence). The CDR3 length is 13 residues. V was trimmed by 6 bases and J by 1 base, leaving 7 bases between them.

The V and J genes are TRBV10-2 and TRBJ1-5; 8 positions agree with TRBD1. The germline V gene has CDR1 WSHSY and CDR2 SAAADI. This CDR3 has 14 amino acids. The V gene end was trimmed by 6 bases and the J gene end by 5 bases; junction bases not matched to a gene: 6. This CDR3 is CASREQGVYQPQHF. CDR3 DNA sequence: TGCGCCAGCAGGGAACAGGGGGTCTATCAGCCCCAGCATTTT.

This chain connects TRBV28 to TRBJ1-6; D ambiguous. Germline V gives CDR1 MDHEN, CDR2 SYDVKM. V was pared by 7 bases and J by 5 bases, with 12 bases between. The CDR3 spans 14 residues. The CDR3, as DNA: TGTGCCAGCACCCGGGGTGTAAATAATTCACCCCTCCACTTT. Translating gives CASTRGVNNSPLHF.